This is a list of T cell receptor beta chains from one sample in a study of early T cells in non-severe SARS-CoV-2 infection. MiXCR, run by TCRdb on the 5' RACE reads, gives a single entry per CDR3 protein. The top ten clones hold over 3% of a sample with fewer than 55,000 distinct CDR3 sequences, roughly 4.2% of them seen once. Sequencing was done on a sample of whole blood. The receptor source for this set is an adult who was a healthcare worker with PCR-confirmed SARS-CoV-2 infection or an uninfected control (not recorded which). The CDR3 runs from the conserved cysteine through the conserved F or W. The order of the fields is J gene, V gene, CDR3 protein.

>TRBJ1-1|TRBV4-1
CASSHAPGNTEAFF
>TRBJ1-2|TRBV7-2
CASSLALREVDYGYTF
>TRBJ2-5|TRBV4-1
CASSQDGTSGIPGGETQYF
>TRBJ2-1|TRBV12-3/TRBV12-4
CASSFPRTRGANEQFF
>TRBJ2-1|TRBV29-1
CSVEDLRSGEDNEQFF
>TRBJ2-7|TRBV29-1
CSVEGYQEQYF
>TRBJ2-3|TRBV7-8
CASSLAGVGDTQYF
>TRBJ2-5|TRBV11-2
CASSLHGLAVGGTQYF
>TRBJ2-3|TRBV9
CASSAVHGGTQYF
>TRBJ2-7|TRBV2
CASSVFYEQYF
>TRBJ1-1|TRBV7-8
CASSLVRNTEAFF
>TRBJ2-1|TRBV6-2/TRBV6-3
CASSYGHEQFF
>TRBJ2-5|TRBV5-1
CASSPTAGEETQYF
>TRBJ1-1|TRBV12-3/TRBV12-4
CASSLFPGGTEAFF
>TRBJ1-5|TRBV2
CASTYIRPGHGVGQPQHF
>TRBJ2-1|TRBV5-4
CASSLAGSLMGGNEQFF
>TRBJ2-1|TRBV7-6
CASSLTGFMNEQFF
>TRBJ1-1|TRBV29-1
CSVGDRDQAFF
>TRBJ1-2|TRBV4-1
CASSQARQINYGYTF
>TRBJ2-4|TRBV7-2
CASSTEGAAAKNIQYF